This T cell receptor beta chain comes out of a study of STAT5B mutations in CD4+ large granular lymphocyte leukemia. Notes on the study in general: CD4-sorted patient repertoires seemed more clonal than healthy CD4+ repertoires. The CD4+ versus CD8+ T-LGLL clonality difference may reflect limited sample size. Compared with healthy controls (2/35), patient top clones favored TRBV06 (8/27). No patients shared main leukemic clonotypes, though approximately 26% appeared at low frequency elsewhere.

Assay: immunoSEQ multiplex PCR; the TCRdb copy retains only in-frame clones and omits some. The sample has approximately 31,000 clones; approximately 69% are singletons. Looked up from germline, CDR1 is SNHLY and CDR2 is FYNNEI. This CDR3 is built from 16 residues. V lost 5 bases to trimming and J lost 2 bases, with 16 bases between them. Of note for this clone: Its antigen is as yet unknown.

The gene calls are TRBV2 and TRBJ1-5, with D possibly being TRBD1 (6 bases). This TCR was sampled from a human donor in good health. Sequencing was done on a sample of CD4+ T cells from blood buffy coats. The CDR3 DNA reads as TGTGCCAGCAGTCCCGGACAGAACGATCGCAATCAGCCCCAGCATTTT. This sequence encodes CASSPGQNDRNQPQHF.